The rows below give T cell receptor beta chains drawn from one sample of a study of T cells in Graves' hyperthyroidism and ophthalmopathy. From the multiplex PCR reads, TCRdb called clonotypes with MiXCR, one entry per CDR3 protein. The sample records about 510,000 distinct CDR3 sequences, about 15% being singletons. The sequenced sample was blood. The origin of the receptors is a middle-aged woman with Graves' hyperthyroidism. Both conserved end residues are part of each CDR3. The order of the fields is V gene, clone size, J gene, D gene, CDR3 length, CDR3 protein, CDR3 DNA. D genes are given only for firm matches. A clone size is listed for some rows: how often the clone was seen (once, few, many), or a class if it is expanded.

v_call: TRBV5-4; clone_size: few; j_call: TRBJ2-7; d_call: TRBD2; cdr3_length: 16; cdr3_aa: CASSRGLAGGLDEQYF; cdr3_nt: TGTGCCAGCAGCCGGGGACTAGCGGGAGGGTTAGACGAGCAGTACTTC
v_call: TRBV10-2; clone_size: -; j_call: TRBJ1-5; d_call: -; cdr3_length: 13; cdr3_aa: CASSDSGSQPQHF; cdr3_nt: TGCGCCAGCAGTGATTCCGGGAGTCAGCCCCAGCATTTT
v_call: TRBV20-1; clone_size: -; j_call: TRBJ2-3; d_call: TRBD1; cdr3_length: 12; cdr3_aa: CSAWSGTGERYF; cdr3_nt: TGCAGTGCTTGGTCCGGGACAGGGGAAAGGTATTTT
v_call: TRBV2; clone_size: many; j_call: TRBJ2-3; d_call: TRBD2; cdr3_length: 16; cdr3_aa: CASNHMTSGSTDTQYF; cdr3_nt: TGTGCCAGCAACCACATGACTAGCGGGAGTACAGATACGCAGTATTTT
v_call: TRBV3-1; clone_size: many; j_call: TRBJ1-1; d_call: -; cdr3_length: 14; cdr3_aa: CASSQERSRTEAFF; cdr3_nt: TGTGCCAGCAGCCAAGAACGCAGCCGCACTGAAGCTTTCTTT
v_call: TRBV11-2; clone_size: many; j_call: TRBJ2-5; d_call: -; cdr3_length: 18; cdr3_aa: CASSLVGAWGDPIETQYF; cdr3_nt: TGTGCCAGCAGCTTAGTCGGCGCGTGGGGGGACCCGATCGAGACCCAGTACTTC
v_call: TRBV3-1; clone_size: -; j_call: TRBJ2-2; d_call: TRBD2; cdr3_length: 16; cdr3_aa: CASSQEREWDTGELFF; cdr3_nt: TGTGCCAGCAGCCAAGAGCGGGAGTGGGACACCGGGGAGCTGTTTTTT
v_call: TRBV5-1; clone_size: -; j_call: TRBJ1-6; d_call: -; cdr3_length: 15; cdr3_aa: CASSLSQGLTTPLHF; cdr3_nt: TGCGCCAGCAGCTTGTCTCAGGGCCTAACTACACCCCTCCACTTT
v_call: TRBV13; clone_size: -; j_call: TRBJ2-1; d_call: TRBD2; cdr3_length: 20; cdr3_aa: CASSRQGGLAGVGSYNEQFF; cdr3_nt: TGTGCCAGCAGCCGACAGGGGGGACTAGCGGGAGTTGGATCCTACAATGAGCAGTTCTTC
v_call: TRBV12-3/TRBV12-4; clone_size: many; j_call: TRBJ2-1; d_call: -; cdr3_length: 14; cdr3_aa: CASSSPRPKNEQFF; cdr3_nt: TGTGCCAGCAGTTCCCCCCGACCCAAAAATGAGCAGTTCTTC
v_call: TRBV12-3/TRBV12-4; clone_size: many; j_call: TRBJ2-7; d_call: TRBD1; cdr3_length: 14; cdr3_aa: CASSAIGTAYEQYF; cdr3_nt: TGTGCCAGCAGCGCCATTGGGACAGCCTACGAGCAGTACTTC
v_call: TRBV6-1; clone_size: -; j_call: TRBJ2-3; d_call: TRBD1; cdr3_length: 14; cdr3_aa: CASRTGGPPDTQYF; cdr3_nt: TGTGCCAGCAGGACAGGGGGCCCCCCAGATACGCAGTATTTT
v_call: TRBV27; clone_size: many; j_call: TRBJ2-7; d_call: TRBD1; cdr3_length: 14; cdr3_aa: CASKGQGVGHEQYF; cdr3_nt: TGTGCCAGCAAAGGACAGGGGGTTGGCCACGAGCAGTACTTC
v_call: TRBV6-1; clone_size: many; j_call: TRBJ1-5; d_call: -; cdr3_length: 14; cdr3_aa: CASSQRGDNQPQHF; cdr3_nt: TGTGCCAGCAGCCAAAGGGGAGACAATCAGCCCCAGCATTTT
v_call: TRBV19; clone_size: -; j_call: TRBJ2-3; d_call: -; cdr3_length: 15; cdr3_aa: CASKGAAARTDTQYF; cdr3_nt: TGTGCCAGTAAAGGAGCGGCAGCGCGCACAGATACGCAGTATTTT
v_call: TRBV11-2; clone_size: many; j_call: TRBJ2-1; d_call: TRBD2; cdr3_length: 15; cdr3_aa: CASSLRPSGMDEQFF; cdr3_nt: TGTGCCAGCAGCTTACGGCCTAGCGGGATGGATGAGCAGTTCTTC
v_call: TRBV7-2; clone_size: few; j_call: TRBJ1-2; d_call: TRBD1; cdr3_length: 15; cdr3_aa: CASSLIGTGTYGYTF; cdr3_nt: TGTGCCAGCAGCTTAATCGGGACAGGGACCTATGGCTACACCTTC
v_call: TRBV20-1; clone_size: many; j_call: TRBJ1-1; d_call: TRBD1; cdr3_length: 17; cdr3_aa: CSARVGDRGLWNTEAFF; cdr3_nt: TGCAGTGCTAGAGTCGGGGACAGGGGATTGTGGAACACTGAAGCTTTCTTT
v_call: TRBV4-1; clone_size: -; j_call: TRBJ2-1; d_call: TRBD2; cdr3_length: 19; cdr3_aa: CASSQPLAGGPHSYNEQFF; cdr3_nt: TGCGCCAGCAGCCAACCTCTAGCGGGAGGTCCCCACTCCTACAATGAGCAGTTCTTC
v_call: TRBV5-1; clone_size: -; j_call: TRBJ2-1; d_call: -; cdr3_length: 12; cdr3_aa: CASTGGVYEQFF; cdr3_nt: TGCGCCAGCACCGGAGGAGTCTATGAGCAGTTCTTC
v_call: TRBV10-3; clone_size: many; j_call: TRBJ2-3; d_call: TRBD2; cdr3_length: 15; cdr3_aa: CAIRGAGSSTDTQYF; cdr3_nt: TGTGCCATCAGAGGAGCGGGATCTAGCACAGATACGCAGTATTTT
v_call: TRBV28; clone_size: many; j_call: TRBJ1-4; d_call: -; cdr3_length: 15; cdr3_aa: CASSLPGATNEKLFF; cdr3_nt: TGTGCCAGCAGTTTGCCGGGGGCAACTAATGAAAAACTGTTTTTT
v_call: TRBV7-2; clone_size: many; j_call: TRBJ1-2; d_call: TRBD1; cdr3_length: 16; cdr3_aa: CASTPGGGRNRYGYTF; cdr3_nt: TGTGCCAGCACCCCAGGGGGTGGCAGAAATCGATATGGCTACACCTTC
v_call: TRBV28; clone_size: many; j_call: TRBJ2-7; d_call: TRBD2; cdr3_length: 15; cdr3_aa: CASSLWLSGTYEQYF; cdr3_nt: TGTGCCAGCAGTTTATGGCTTAGCGGGACTTACGAGCAGTACTTC
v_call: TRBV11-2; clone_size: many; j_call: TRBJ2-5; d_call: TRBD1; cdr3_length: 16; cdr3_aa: CASSKTGTAYQETQYF; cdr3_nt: TGTGCCAGCAGCAAAACCGGGACAGCGTACCAAGAGACCCAGTACTTC
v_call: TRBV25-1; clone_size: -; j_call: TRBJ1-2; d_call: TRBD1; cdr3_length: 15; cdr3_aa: CASSEKIGGLVGYTF; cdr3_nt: TGTGCCAGCAGTGAAAAGATAGGGGGCTTAGTTGGCTACACCTTC
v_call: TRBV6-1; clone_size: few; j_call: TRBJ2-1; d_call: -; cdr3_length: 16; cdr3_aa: CASGPGTYPSYNGQFF; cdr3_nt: TGTGCCAGCGGCCCTGGGACTTACCCCTCCTACAATGGGCAGTTCTTC
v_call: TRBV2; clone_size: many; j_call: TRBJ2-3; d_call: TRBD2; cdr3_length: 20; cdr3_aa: CASTKEQAVASGLGTDTQYF; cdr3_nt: TGTGCCAGCACCAAAGAACAGGCTGTGGCTAGCGGATTGGGAACAGATACGCAGTATTTT
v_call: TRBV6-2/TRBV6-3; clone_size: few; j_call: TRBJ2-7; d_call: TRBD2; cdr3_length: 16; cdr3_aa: CASSYSRAGPSYEQYF; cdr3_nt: TGTGCCAGCAGTTACTCTCGAGCGGGACCTTCCTACGAGCAGTACTTC
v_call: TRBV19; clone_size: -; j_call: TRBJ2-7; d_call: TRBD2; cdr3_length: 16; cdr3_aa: CASSIPGTSGTYEQYF; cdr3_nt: TGTGCCAGTAGTATCCCCGGGACTAGCGGGACCTACGAGCAGTACTTC
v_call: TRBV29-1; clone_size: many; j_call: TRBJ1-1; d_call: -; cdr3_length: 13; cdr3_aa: CSAEDGGGTEAFF; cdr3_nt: TGCAGCGCCGAGGACGGGGGGGGAACTGAAGCTTTCTTT
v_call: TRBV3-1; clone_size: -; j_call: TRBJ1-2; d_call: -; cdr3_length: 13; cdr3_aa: CASSEGRIYGYTF; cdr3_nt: TGTGCCAGCAGCGAGGGACGGATATATGGCTACACCTTC
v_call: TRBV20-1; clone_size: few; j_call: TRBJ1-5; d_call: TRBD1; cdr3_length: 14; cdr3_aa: CSAPRGQGLRPQHF; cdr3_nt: TGCAGTGCCCCTCGGGGACAGGGCCTTAGACCCCAGCATTTT
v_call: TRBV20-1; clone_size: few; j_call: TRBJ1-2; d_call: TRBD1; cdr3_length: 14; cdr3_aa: CSAYRTGRLDGYTF; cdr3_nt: TGCAGTGCTTACCGGACAGGGAGGTTGGATGGCTATACCTTC
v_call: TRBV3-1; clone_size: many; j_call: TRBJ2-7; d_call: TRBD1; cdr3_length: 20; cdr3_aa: CASSQGPPGQGAFLAYEQYF; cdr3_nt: TGTGCCAGCAGCCAAGGACCACCGGGACAGGGGGCTTTCCTAGCCTACGAGCAGTACTTC
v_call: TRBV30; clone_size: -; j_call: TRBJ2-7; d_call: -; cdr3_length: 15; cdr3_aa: CAWSVPGTLTYEQYF; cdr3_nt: TGTGCCTGGAGTGTACCCGGGACACTCACCTACGAGCAGTACTTC
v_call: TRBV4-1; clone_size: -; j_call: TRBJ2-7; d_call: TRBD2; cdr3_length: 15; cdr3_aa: CASSHSKGLAYEQYF; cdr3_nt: TGCGCCAGCAGCCATTCGAAGGGACTAGCCTACGAGCAGTACTTC